This T cell receptor (beta chain) comes out of a study of OX40 agonist ivuxolimab in advanced cancers. Study-level background: The dose-escalation cohort had hepatocellular carcinoma, melanoma, renal cell or head and neck cancer. Overall study findings and caveats: Clonal expansion from baseline to week 6 occurred in both CD4+ and CD8+ T cells. Antigen targets of the expanded peripheral T cells went undetermined.

Germline V gene sequence: CDR1 SGHAT, CDR2 FQNNGV. This CDR3 contains 14 residues. J lost 5 bases, V lost 3 bases, and 6 bases had no gene match. Repertoires were generated with immunoSEQ multiplex PCR, while TCRdb's copy carries only in-frame clones and drops some. The sample lists about 42,000 clones, 80% to 90% occurring once. Blood sampling was done at baseline, cycle 4 day 1, and cycle 7 day 1. Worth noting for this clone: Its target is not known.

This clonotype was obtained from an adult with an advanced solid tumor such as melanoma, head and neck, liver or kidney cancer. Here the sequenced sample was CD4+ or CD8+ T cells sorted from blood, taken in a trial of the OX40 agonist ivuxolimab. V and J are TRBV11-2 and TRBJ2-7, with TRBD1 matching over 8 bases. Written as DNA, the CDR3 is TGTGCCAGCAGCTTGGACAGGGTTTACAACGAGCAGTACTTC. Amino acid sequence: CASSLDRVYNEQYF. Looking up the rest from reference TRBV11-2 and TRBJ2-7 gives the full variable domain: EAGVAQSPRYKIIEKRQSVAFWCNPISGHATLYWYQQILGQGPKLLIQFQNNGVVDDSQLPKDRFSAERLKGVDSTLKIQPAKLEDSAVYLCASSLDRVYNEQYFGPGTRLTVT.